This is a list of T cell receptor beta chains from one sample in a study of blood T cell repertoires in COVID-19. Profiled with immunoSEQ multiplex PCR; TCRdb holds only in-frame clones, not every one. The profile covers 430,000 or so clones, with around nine tenths appearing a single time and about 1.5% taken by the ten largest. Sequences were obtained from PBMCs or T cells enriched from blood (not recorded which). The origin of the receptors is a woman under 30 who had been exposed to COVID-19. Each CDR3 is given with its conserved first and last residue. A D gene is named only where the DNA matches it firmly.

D gene: TRBD2; J gene: TRBJ2-7; V gene: TRBV5-1; CDR3 protein: CASSLTSGRAEQYF
D gene: TRBD2; J gene: TRBJ2-1; V gene: TRBV5-1; CDR3 protein: CASSLALAAYNEQFF
D gene: TRBD1; J gene: TRBJ2-1; V gene: TRBV7-2; CDR3 protein: CASRSTGDDNEQFF
D gene: TRBD1; J gene: TRBJ1-5; V gene: TRBV2; CDR3 protein: CASSVNVGQGASSNQPQHF
D gene: TRBD2; J gene: TRBJ2-2; V gene: TRBV6-5; CDR3 protein: CASSYSRTSPGELFF
D gene: -; J gene: TRBJ1-2; V gene: TRBV5-6; CDR3 protein: CASSFSGAYGYTF
D gene: TRBD2; J gene: TRBJ2-3; V gene: TRBV7-2; CDR3 protein: CASSSGLAGGPGTDTQYF
D gene: -; J gene: TRBJ2-7; V gene: TRBV28; CDR3 protein: CASSLTGFYEQYF
D gene: -; J gene: TRBJ2-3; V gene: TRBV11-2; CDR3 protein: CASSPYSDTQYF
D gene: TRBD2; J gene: TRBJ2-3; V gene: TRBV5-4; CDR3 protein: CASSLTSGGTDTQYF
D gene: TRBD1; J gene: TRBJ1-4; V gene: TRBV19; CDR3 protein: CASSGTVNEKLFF
D gene: -; J gene: TRBJ1-2; V gene: TRBV4-3; CDR3 protein: CASSQGEGGYGYTF
D gene: -; J gene: TRBJ2-1; V gene: TRBV5-1; CDR3 protein: CASSLGGASYNEQFF
D gene: TRBD1; J gene: TRBJ1-4; V gene: TRBV18; CDR3 protein: CASSPGTGNEKLFF
D gene: -; J gene: TRBJ2-5; V gene: TRBV2; CDR3 protein: CASSHLGGGTDQETQYF
D gene: TRBD1; J gene: TRBJ1-1; V gene: TRBV19; CDR3 protein: CASSIQGALNTEAFF
D gene: -; J gene: TRBJ1-1; V gene: TRBV7-9; CDR3 protein: CASSAGFEGENTEAFF
D gene: -; J gene: TRBJ2-3; V gene: TRBV29-1; CDR3 protein: CSVGGDTQYF
D gene: TRBD1; J gene: TRBJ1-5; V gene: TRBV10-3; CDR3 protein: CAISAGTGLYQPQHF
D gene: TRBD1; J gene: TRBJ2-7; V gene: TRBV28; CDR3 protein: CASSLPRQGSSYEQYF
D gene: TRBD2; J gene: TRBJ2-7; V gene: TRBV3-1/TRBV3-2; CDR3 protein: CASKPGTSANYEQYF
D gene: -; J gene: TRBJ1-1; V gene: TRBV6-5; CDR3 protein: CASSYRPPGGTEAFF
D gene: TRBD1; J gene: TRBJ2-5; V gene: TRBV27; CDR3 protein: CASSRPGQGRETQYF
D gene: -; J gene: TRBJ2-7; V gene: TRBV27; CDR3 protein: CASSSSLSYEQYF
D gene: -; J gene: TRBJ1-4; V gene: TRBV2; CDR3 protein: CASSEAGVGNEKLFF
D gene: -; J gene: TRBJ2-3; V gene: TRBV27; CDR3 protein: CASSFSTSSFSFTF
D gene: TRBD2; J gene: TRBJ2-7; V gene: TRBV5-6; CDR3 protein: CASSPQPGTSYEQYF
D gene: -; J gene: TRBJ1-4; V gene: TRBV27; CDR3 protein: CASGQTVTPEKLFF
D gene: -; J gene: TRBJ2-3; V gene: TRBV7-2; CDR3 protein: CASSSDRPGREDTQYF
D gene: TRBD2; J gene: TRBJ2-4; V gene: TRBV19; CDR3 protein: CASRPLAGVRDKNIQYF
D gene: TRBD1; J gene: TRBJ2-5; V gene: TRBV7-6; CDR3 protein: CASSFGTGDVLETQYF
D gene: -; J gene: TRBJ1-2; V gene: TRBV7-2; CDR3 protein: CASSLTGSYGYTF
D gene: -; J gene: TRBJ1-2; V gene: TRBV12-3/TRBV12-4; CDR3 protein: CASSLALYGYTF
D gene: -; J gene: TRBJ2-3; V gene: TRBV7-9; CDR3 protein: CASSGGFRDTDTQYF
D gene: -; J gene: TRBJ2-6; V gene: TRBV5-4; CDR3 protein: CASREETGVSGANVLTF
D gene: TRBD2; J gene: TRBJ2-7; V gene: TRBV11-3; CDR3 protein: CASSLAGDYEQYF
D gene: TRBD1; J gene: TRBJ1-1; V gene: TRBV5-1; CDR3 protein: CASSSQQGAVTEAFF
D gene: -; J gene: TRBJ1-6; V gene: TRBV27; CDR3 protein: CASSPVTYNSPLHF
D gene: -; J gene: TRBJ2-7; V gene: TRBV4-1; CDR3 protein: CASSQETGLSSYEQYF
D gene: TRBD2; J gene: TRBJ2-7; V gene: TRBV27; CDR3 protein: CASSGTSGVGEQYF
D gene: -; J gene: TRBJ1-5; V gene: TRBV9; CDR3 protein: CASSVEREGLGNQPQHF
D gene: -; J gene: TRBJ2-7; V gene: TRBV29-1; CDR3 protein: CSARGYEQYF
D gene: -; J gene: TRBJ1-6; V gene: TRBV28; CDR3 protein: CASSLSVIYNSPLHF
D gene: TRBD2; J gene: TRBJ2-3; V gene: TRBV20-1; CDR3 protein: CSASSGGAGTDTQYF
D gene: -; J gene: TRBJ2-3; V gene: TRBV3-1/TRBV3-2; CDR3 protein: CASSQQGGGDTQYF
D gene: -; J gene: TRBJ2-5; V gene: TRBV28; CDR3 protein: CASSEQGGETQYF
D gene: -; J gene: TRBJ1-1; V gene: TRBV4-2; CDR3 protein: CASSDPGHLNTEAFF
D gene: -; J gene: TRBJ2-1; V gene: TRBV19; CDR3 protein: CASSTSGSGKYNEQFF
D gene: -; J gene: TRBJ1-6; V gene: TRBV7-2; CDR3 protein: CASSYTGNSPLHF
D gene: -; J gene: TRBJ2-7; V gene: TRBV9; CDR3 protein: CASSPNSYEQYF
D gene: TRBD1; J gene: TRBJ1-4; V gene: TRBV7-9; CDR3 protein: CASSADRGVATNEKLFF
D gene: TRBD2; J gene: TRBJ2-7; V gene: TRBV4-2; CDR3 protein: CASRRSGGSPYEQYF
D gene: TRBD1; J gene: TRBJ2-1; V gene: TRBV7-8; CDR3 protein: CASSPRGGQNNEQFF
D gene: -; J gene: TRBJ1-6; V gene: TRBV5-5; CDR3 protein: CASSSVNSPLHF
D gene: TRBD1; J gene: TRBJ2-7; V gene: TRBV28; CDR3 protein: CASNAGGDPSYEQYF
D gene: -; J gene: TRBJ1-2; V gene: TRBV20-1; CDR3 protein: CSASAGGSGYGYTF
D gene: -; J gene: TRBJ2-5; V gene: TRBV28; CDR3 protein: CASRSFGGQEDQETQYF
D gene: TRBD2; J gene: TRBJ2-1; V gene: TRBV2; CDR3 protein: CASIIAGGNEQFF
D gene: TRBD2; J gene: TRBJ2-5; V gene: TRBV7-8; CDR3 protein: CASSAGLAGGSKIQETQYF
D gene: -; J gene: TRBJ1-6; V gene: TRBV28; CDR3 protein: CASSTPGAHNSPLHF